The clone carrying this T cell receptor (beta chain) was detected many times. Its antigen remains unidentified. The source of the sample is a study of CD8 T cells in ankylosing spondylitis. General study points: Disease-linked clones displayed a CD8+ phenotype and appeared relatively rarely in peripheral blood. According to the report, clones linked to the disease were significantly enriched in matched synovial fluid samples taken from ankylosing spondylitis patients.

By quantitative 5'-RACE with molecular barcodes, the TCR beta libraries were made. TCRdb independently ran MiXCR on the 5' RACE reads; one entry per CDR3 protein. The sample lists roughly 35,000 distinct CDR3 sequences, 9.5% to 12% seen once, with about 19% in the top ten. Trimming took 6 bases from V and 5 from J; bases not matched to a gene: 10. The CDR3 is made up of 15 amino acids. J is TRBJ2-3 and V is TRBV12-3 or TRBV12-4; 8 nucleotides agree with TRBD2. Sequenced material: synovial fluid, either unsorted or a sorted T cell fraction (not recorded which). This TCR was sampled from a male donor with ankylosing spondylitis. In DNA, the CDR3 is TGTGCCAGCAGCCCTCCAGCGGGAGATCTAGATACGCAGTATTTT. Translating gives CASSPPAGDLDTQYF.